The rows below give T cell receptor beta chains drawn from one sample of a study of technical replicates of blood from a few donors. Profiled with immunoSEQ multiplex PCR; TCRdb holds only in-frame clones, not every one. Seen here are fewer than 85,000 clones, about 96% observed once, and the top ten hold under 0.4%. The source material was T cells isolated from PBMCs. These TCRs come from a human donor in good health. CDR3s include the opening cysteine and the closing phenylalanine or tryptophan.

CDR3: CATSQQGAPYEKLFF; J: TRBJ1-4; V: TRBV15
CDR3: CASSLGGRTSGSPNTGELFF; J: TRBJ2-2; V: TRBV5-1
CDR3: CASSAPISSGPKEDTQYF; J: TRBJ2-3; V: TRBV9
CDR3: CASSLSRVQETQYF; J: TRBJ2-5; V: TRBV7-7
CDR3: CASSLGLLNEKLFF; J: TRBJ1-4; V: TRBV5-4
CDR3: CASSQGQGGGELFF; J: TRBJ2-2; V: TRBV4-2
CDR3: CARSVGRLGAYEQYF; J: TRBJ2-7; V: TRBV9
CDR3: CASSLDRGNNAF; J: TRBJ1-2; V: TRBV7-9
CDR3: CASSLERNTEAFF; J: TRBJ1-1; V: TRBV5-1
CDR3: CASSPPDRFSQPQHF; J: TRBJ1-5; V: TRBV2
CDR3: CASSVNRGSNEKLFF; J: TRBJ1-4; V: TRBV2
CDR3: CASSTQSYTEAFF; J: TRBJ1-1; V: TRBV19
CDR3: CASSHGLETYF; J: TRBJ2-7; V: TRBV7-9
CDR3: CASSRTEATDTQYF; J: TRBJ2-3; V: TRBV6-5
CDR3: CASSPDSSRSYEQYF; J: TRBJ2-7; V: TRBV7-2
CDR3: CASSLRGTSGGGTETQYF; J: TRBJ2-5; V: TRBV7-3
CDR3: CATGRTGSYEQYF; J: TRBJ2-7; V: TRBV5-1
CDR3: CASSLGQWWTEAFF; J: TRBJ1-1; V: TRBV19
CDR3: CASSVGEHSYEQYF; J: TRBJ2-7; V: TRBV9
CDR3: CASSILGQGSTEAFF; J: TRBJ1-1; V: TRBV7-9
CDR3: CSVEDNTGVQTQYF; J: TRBJ2-5; V: TRBV29-1
CDR3: CASSGGPRAEAFF; J: TRBJ1-1; V: TRBV6-6
CDR3: CSGGEVEETQYF; J: TRBJ2-5; V: TRBV29-1
CDR3: CASSVGLAGHEQYF; J: TRBJ2-7; V: TRBV2
CDR3: CASSLAGTVDEQYF; J: TRBJ2-7; V: TRBV9